This T cell receptor beta chain came from a study of blood T cell repertoires in COVID-19. The overall study: Nucleic acid was either cDNA or gDNA, and it came from T cells, B-cell-depleted T cells, or PBMCs.

Source study methods: Estimation of nucleated cell counts relied on the amplification of reference gene primers. Libraries were prepared by immunoSEQ multiplex PCR; TCRdb keeps only in-frame clonotypes and omits some of them. The DNA was the basis for D and trimming; V, J and clone size are from that table. The sample lists approximately 75,000 clones; less than 85% were seen once. Trimming took off 5 bases at V and 2 bases at J, with 16 bases between the two ends. CDR3 length: 15 amino acids. The germline V gene has CDR1 SGHAT and CDR2 FQNNGV. Source material: peripheral blood. The TCR originated in a human donor with acute or convalescent COVID-19. The donor label of this sample is uncertain. The rearrangement uses TRBV11-2 and TRBJ2-7, with D possibly being TRBD1 (6 bases). The CDR3, as DNA: TGTGCCAGCAGCCTTCAGACAGGAGGAGCCTACGAGCAGTACTTC. The encoded protein is CASSLQTGGAYEQYF.